The entry below describes one T cell receptor beta chain. No antigen is known for it. The sample belongs to a study of cytomegalovirus exposure and HLA in healthy donors. Study context: Both the 95 to 150 validation repertoires and the 500 to 700 first-cohort repertoires used the same platform, as reported by a later analysis. Study-level points and caveats: Most TCR sequences were seen very rarely across donors, but some public TCRs occurred in many. It was 150 or so TCR beta chains that were listed as cytomegalovirus-associated.

Clones were sequenced by immunoSEQ multiplex PCR, and TCRdb holds only the in-frame ones, with some missing. In the table there are roughly 49,000 clones, 94% of which are singletons. CDR1 MGHRA and CDR2 YSYEKL come from the germline V gene. The V gene end was trimmed by 3 bases and the J gene end by 3 bases; junction bases not matched to a gene: 3. The CDR3 loop spans 15 amino acids. The TCR was taken from a woman aged 18-29 years in good health and CMV-seropositive. This chain joins TRBV4-1 and TRBJ2-5, with 11 positions matching TRBD2. Material for sequencing was PBMCs. The CDR3 here is CASSQLGLAEETQYF. DNA of the CDR3: TGCGCCAGCAGCCAGCTGGGACTAGCGGAAGAGACCCAGTACTTC.